These 23 T cell receptor beta chains were all obtained from the same sample, sequenced in a study of CD8+ T cells in alopecia areata. Sequencing relied on a cDNA template that was reverse transcribed from extracted RNA. TCRdb keeps only in-frame clones here, not all; method: immunoSEQ multiplex PCR. This table holds about 97,000 clones, 55% to 75% found once. Treatment here: oral pan-JAK inhibitor, 5-10 mg twice daily. This sample comprised CD8+ T cells sorted from blood, obtained at roughly week 58, from a patient treated with tofacitinib. The receptor source for this set is a human donor with alopecia areata.

V and J are TRBV27 and TRBJ2-6, with D possibly TRBD1 on 5 matching bases. The ends were cut back, 5 bases at V and 0 bases at J, with 8 bases in the middle. Germline V gene data show CDR1 as MNHEY and CDR2 as SMNVEV (reference sequence). This CDR3 region has 15 residues. CDR3 loop: CASSPTGSGANVLTF. The DNA for the CDR3 is TGTGCCAGCAGTCCCACAGGCTCTGGGGCCAACGTCCTGACTTTC.

V gene TRBV23-1 combines with J gene TRBJ1-1, with unresolved D. TRBV23-1 is flagged as an ORF with uncertain function. V lost 8 bases and J lost 3, with 16 bases in between. This CDR3 region has 14 residues. CDR3 sequence (DNA): TGCGCCAGCGCCCACCTGACAAGGGACACTGAAGCTTTCTTT. Its translation is CASAHLTRDTEAFF.

The chain is built from TRBV5-1 and TRBJ2-2; D gene uncertain. Deletions cut 4 bases from V and 4 bases from J, with 5 bases between. CDR3 length: 12 residues. Germline V gives CDR1 SGHRS, CDR2 YFSETQ. CDR3 loop: CASSPVTGELFF. The CDR3 DNA follows: TGCGCCAGCAGCCCTGTCACCGGGGAGCTGTTTTTT.

V and J are TRBV7-9 and TRBJ1-1; D is unclear. CDR3 size: 13 residues. Germline-derived CDR1 and CDR2 are SEHNR and FQNEAQ (reference sequence). V shed 5 bases and J shed 1 base, with 8 bases lying between them. The CDR3 nucleotides read TGTGCCAGCAGCCCTCCTGAGAACACTGAAGCTTTCTTT. As protein: CASSPPENTEAFF.

This rearrangement joins TRBV13 to TRBJ2-4, with D perhaps matching TRBD1 or TRBD2 (5 bases each). This CDR3 region has 15 residues. The V gene's germline CDR1 is PRHDT and CDR2 FYEKMQ (reference sequence). Deletions cut 5 bases from V and 2 bases from J, with 13 bases between. CDR3 sequence reads: CASSPPEGPKNIQYF. The CDR3 DNA reads as TGTGCCAGCAGCCCCCCCGAGGGGCCCAAAAACATTCAGTACTTC.

The rearrangement joins TRBV5-1 to TRBJ2-7; 10 positions agree with TRBD2. CDR1 and CDR2 (germline): SGHRS, YFSETQ. The length of the CDR3 is 14 residues. After removal of 7 bases from V and 4 bases from J, the junction contained 8 bases not matched to a gene. In DNA, the CDR3 is TGCGCCAGCGGACTAGCGGTGGGTAGTTACGAGCAGTACTTC. It encodes CASGLAVGSYEQYF.

This clone was detected once. The chain carries TRBV13 and TRBJ2-7; 7 bases map to TRBD1. The CDR3 has 15 amino acids. V dropped 3 bases and J dropped 2; count of bases not matched to a gene: 7. From germline, CDR1 is PRHDT and CDR2 FYEKMQ (reference sequence). CDR3: CASSLVTGNTYEQYF. DNA for the CDR3: TGTGCCAGCAGCTTGGTGACAGGGAATACCTACGAGCAGTACTTC.

This chain joins TRBV5-1 and TRBJ1-1; D unresolved. Germline V lookup: CDR1 SGHRS, CDR2 YFSETQ. The V end lost 6 bases, the J end lost 1 base, and 7 bases lay between the germline ends. This CDR3 contains 12 residues. The CDR3 spells CASKLGNTEAFF. The CDR3 DNA is TGCGCCAGCAAACTCGGGAACACTGAAGCTTTCTTT.

The CDR3: CASSIAGAAYEQYF. The CDR3 coding sequence is TGTGCCAGTAGTATAGCGGGGGCCGCCTACGAGCAGTACTTC. The chain is built from TRBV19 and TRBJ2-7, with D perhaps TRBD1 or TRBD2 (6 bases each). The V gene lost 1 base and the J gene lost 2 bases, with 9 bases spanning the gap. CDR3 length equals 14 residues. CDR1 and CDR2 from the germline V gene are LNHDA and SQIVND (reference sequence).

This clone was observed a handful of times. The rearrangement uses TRBV4-1 and TRBJ1-2; no reliable D call. This CDR3 is built from 14 residues. In germline, CDR1 is MGHRA, CDR2 YSYEKL. V was shortened by 1 base and J by 4 bases, with 10 bases between the two germline ends. CDR3 in DNA: TGCGCCAGCAGCCAAGGCTCGTCAGGCTATGGCTACACCTTC. Its translation: CASSQGSSGYGYTF.

The table lists this clone with a count of one. The rearrangement uses TRBV19 and TRBJ2-5; TRBD1 agrees at 7 bases. The CDR3 is 13 amino acids. Per germline, CDR1 LNHDA and CDR2 SQIVND (reference sequence). J lost 3 bases, V lost 3 bases, and 1 base had no gene match. The CDR3 DNA follows: TGTGCCAGTAGTATCACAGGGGAAGAGACCCAGTACTTC. It encodes CASSITGEETQYF.

The J gene is TRBJ1-6, the V gene TRBV6-1, with 8 nucleotides matching TRBD1. This CDR3 spans 19 amino acids. CDR1 is MNHNS and CDR2 is SASEGT in the germline V gene. The V gene end was trimmed by 3 bases and the J gene end by 2 bases; junction bases not matched to a gene: 12. The CDR3: CASSEGGGTGITYNSPLHF. Written as DNA, the CDR3 is TGTGCCAGCAGTGAGGGTGGCGGGACAGGAATAACCTATAATTCACCCCTCCACTTT.

The chain links TRBV14 to TRBJ1-2; 10 positions match TRBD1. The germline V gene has CDR1 SGHDN and CDR2 FVKESK. Trimming at V came to 2 bases and at J to 7 bases, leaving 4 bases not matched to a gene. The CDR3 contains 14 residues. The DNA for the CDR3 is TGTGCCAGCAGCCAACCGGGACAGGGGAGTGGCTACACCTTC. It yields the protein CASSQPGQGSGYTF. Combining the CDR3 with reference TRBV14 and TRBJ1-2 gives the whole variable domain EAGVTQFPSHSVIEKGQTVTLRCDPISGHDNLYWYRRVMGKEIKFLLHFVKESKQDESGMPNNRFLAERTGGTYSTLKVQPAELEDSGVYFCASSQPGQGSGYTFGSGTRLTVV.

This rearrangement joins TRBV29-1 to TRBJ2-3, with TRBD2 matching over 10 bases. This CDR3 region has 13 residues. From germline, CDR1 is SQVTM and CDR2 ANQGSEA. CDR3 DNA: TGCACAGGAGCGGGGGGGTTCACAGATACGCAGTATTTT. Translating gives CTGAGGFTDTQYF.

The genes are TRBV7-8 and TRBJ1-4; tentative D call: TRBD1 (5 bases). V lost 5 bases, J lost 5 bases, and 12 bases lay in between. From germline, CDR1 is SGHVS and CDR2 FQNEAQ. There are 14 residues in the CDR3. This chain's CDR3 is CASSQDSVNEKLFF. The CDR3 DNA reads as TGTGCCAGCAGCCAAGACAGCGTAAATGAAAAACTGTTTTTT.

This clone appeared once. The genes are TRBV5-1 and TRBJ1-2; D is ambiguous. The ends were cut back, 0 bases at V and 4 bases at J, with 10 bases in the middle. Germline V CDR1 and CDR2: SGHRS, YFSETQ. CDR3 length: 14 amino acids. Written as DNA, the CDR3 is TGCGCCAGCAGCTTGGCCCCAGCCACCTATGGCTACACCTTC. It is translated as CASSLAPATYGYTF.

This clone showed up just a few times. Distinct nucleotide sequences in the sample also encode this CDR3. The chain employs TRBV5-6 and TRBJ2-7; D is uncertain. Germline V gene sequence: CDR1 SGHDT, CDR2 YYEEEE. V lost 2 bases, J lost 3 bases, and 6 bases lay in between. The CDR3 totals 12 residues. The chain's CDR3 is CASSLGDYEQYF. In DNA, the CDR3 is TGTGCCAGCAGCTTAGGAGACTACGAGCAGTACTTC. The variable domain in full, completed from reference TRBV5-6 and TRBJ2-7, reads DAGVTQSPTHLIKTRGQQVTLRCSPKSGHDTVSWYQQALGQGPQFIFQYYEEEERQRGNFPDRFSGHQFPNYSSELNVNALLLGDSALYLCASSLGDYEQYFGPGTRLTVT.

The V call is TRBV7-3, the J call TRBJ2-1; 12 bases fit TRBD2. After removal of 5 bases from V and 7 bases from J, the junction contained 6 bases not matched to a gene. The CDR3 has 15 amino acids. Germline lookup yields CDR1 SGHTA and CDR2 FQGTGA. The CDR3 DNA is TGTGCCAGCAGCCCCCAAGGACTAGCGGGGAATGAGCAGTTCTTC. It specifies CASSPQGLAGNEQFF.

The CDR3 nucleotides read TGTGCCAGCAGCTTAGGCCTAATGCCGGTCGCGGATACGCAGTATTTT. Translating it yields CASSLGLMPVADTQYF. The chain joins TRBV6-4 to TRBJ2-3; D call uncertain. V was trimmed by 6 bases and J by 6 bases, leaving 22 bases between them. The CDR3 is made up of 16 amino acids. Germline CDR1 reads MRHNA; CDR2 reads SNTAGT.

This clone was found a few times. The junction shows a germline mismatch at one end, possibly a read error. The same CDR3 arises from other DNA sequences in this sample as well. The chain recombines TRBV4-1 with TRBJ1-5, with D unresolved. This CDR3 region has 14 residues. The V gene's germline CDR1 is MGHRA and CDR2 YSYEKL. The CDR3 reads CASSSEQPNQPQHF. The DNA of the CDR3 is TGTGCCAGCAGCTCGGAGCAGCCCAATCAGCCCCAGCATTTT.

The chain couples TRBV4-2 to TRBJ1-6, with D perhaps matching TRBD1 (5 bases). This CDR3 comprises 14 residues. V was cut by 1 base and J by 9 bases, with 10 bases left in between. Germline CDR1 reads LGHNA; CDR2 reads YNFKEQ. The CDR3 spells CASSQGGTGSPLHF. The CDR3 bases are TGTGCCAGCAGCCAAGGAGGGACGGGTTCACCCCTCCACTTT.

CDR3 DNA: TGTGCCAGCAGGGACAGGGTCACAGATACGCAGTATTTT. Encoded protein: CASRDRVTDTQYF. This sequence joins TRBV2 and TRBJ2-3; 8 bases map to TRBD1. Germline V gene lookup returns CDR1 SNHLY and CDR2 FYNNEI. The junction had 1 base not matched to a gene; V was cut back by 6 bases and J by 2 bases. CDR3 length: 13 residues.

This chain links TRBV25-1 with TRBJ2-7; TRBD1 is a possible D gene (6 bases). The length of the CDR3 is 14 residues. Looked up from germline, CDR1 is MGHDK and CDR2 is SYGVNS. V gave up 6 bases and J gave up 4 bases, with 16 bases separating them. CDR3 residues: CASSSQGIPYEQYF. CDR3 bases: TGTGCCAGCAGCTCTCAGGGGATCCCATACGAGCAGTACTTC.